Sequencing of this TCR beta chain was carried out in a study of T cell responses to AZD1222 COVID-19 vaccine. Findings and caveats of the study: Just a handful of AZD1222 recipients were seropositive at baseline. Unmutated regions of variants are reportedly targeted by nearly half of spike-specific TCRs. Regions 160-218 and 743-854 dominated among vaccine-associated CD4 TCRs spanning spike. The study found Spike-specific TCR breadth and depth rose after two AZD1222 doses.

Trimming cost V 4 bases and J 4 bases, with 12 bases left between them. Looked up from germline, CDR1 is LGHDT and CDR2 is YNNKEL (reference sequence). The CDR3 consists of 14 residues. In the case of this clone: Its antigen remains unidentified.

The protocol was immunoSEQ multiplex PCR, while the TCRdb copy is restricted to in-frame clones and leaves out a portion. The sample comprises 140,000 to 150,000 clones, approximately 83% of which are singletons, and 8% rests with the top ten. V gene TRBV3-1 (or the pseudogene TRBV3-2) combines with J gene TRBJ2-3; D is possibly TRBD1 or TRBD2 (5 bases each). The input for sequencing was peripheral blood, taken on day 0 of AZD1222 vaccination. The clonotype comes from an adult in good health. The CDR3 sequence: CASSRMGESDTQYF. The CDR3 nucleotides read TGTGCCAGCAGCCGAATGGGGGAATCAGATACGCAGTATTTT.